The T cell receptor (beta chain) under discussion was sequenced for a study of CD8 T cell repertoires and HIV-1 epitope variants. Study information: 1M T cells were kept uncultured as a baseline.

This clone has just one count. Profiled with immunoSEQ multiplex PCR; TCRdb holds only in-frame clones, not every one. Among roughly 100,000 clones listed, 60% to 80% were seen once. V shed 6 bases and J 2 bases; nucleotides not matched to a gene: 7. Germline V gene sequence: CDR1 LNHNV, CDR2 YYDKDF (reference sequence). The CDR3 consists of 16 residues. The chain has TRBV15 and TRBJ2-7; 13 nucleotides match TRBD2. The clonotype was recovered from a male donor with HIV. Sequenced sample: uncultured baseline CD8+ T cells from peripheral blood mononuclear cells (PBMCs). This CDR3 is CATRGRLAGGTYEQYF. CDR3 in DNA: TGTGCCACCAGGGGGAGACTAGCGGGAGGAACCTACGAGCAGTACTTC. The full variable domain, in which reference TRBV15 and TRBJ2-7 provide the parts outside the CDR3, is DAMVIQNPRYQVTQFGKPVTLSCSQTLNHNVMYWYQQKSSQAPKLLFHYYDKDFNNEADTPDNFQSRRPNTSFCFLDIRSPGLGDTAMYLCATRGRLAGGTYEQYFGPGTRLTVT.